The present TCR beta chain was sequenced within a study of T cells in Graves' hyperthyroidism and ophthalmopathy. Notes on the study in general: Expanded thyroid clonotypes (above 0.001) were mostly also found in blood.

Researchers barred patients who had uncontrolled infection, other autoimmune disease, pregnancy or lactation. The authors obtained PBMCs from roughly 10 ml of fresh peripheral blood. Authors of the study amplified TCR beta CDR3 regions from RNA transcripts. In the first-round RT-PCR of the TCR CDR3, the HTBI primer set was used. TCRdb reprocessed the multiplex PCR reads with MiXCR, giving one entry per CDR3 protein. Among some 350,000 distinct CDR3 sequences listed, roughly 15% were seen once. Germline values: CDR1 SGHRS, CDR2 YFSETQ. V lost 1 base, J lost 6 bases, and 19 bases lay in between. The CDR3 length is 17 residues. Notes on this clonotype: Its antigen is unidentified.

What was sequenced was blood. This TCR came from a woman aged 55-70 years with Graves' ophthalmopathy. The chain employs TRBV5-1 and TRBJ1-4; D possibly corresponds to TRBD1 (5 bases). The CDR3 region has the DNA TGCGCCAGCAGCTTGAATCCGAGGGCGGCGGGGGATGAAAAACTGTTTTTT. It codes for CASSLNPRAAGDEKLFF.